The text below deals with one TCR beta chain. What it binds is not known. Trimming took off 4 bases at V and 4 bases at J, with 14 bases between the two ends. This CDR3 has 14 amino acids. CDR1 and CDR2 (germline): SGHRS, YFSETQ. The data were obtained in a study of T-cell memory formation after mild COVID-19. Findings and caveats of the study: Memory from before infection featured some responding clones, which suggests cross-reactive memory joined. CD4+ clones that contracted lay mainly in CM and EM; CD8+ ones lay in EMRA. Clones contracting over day 15 to 85 were CD4/CD8 balanced, with later expanders leaning CD4+. Specificity for SARS-CoV-2 was not confirmed among the second-wave clones peaking on day 37.

TCRdb re-derived calls from the 5' RACE reads in MiXCR, one entry per CDR3 protein. The table has about 350,000 distinct CDR3 sequences, around 13% seen once. The chain uses TRBV5-1 and TRBJ1-2; D is perhaps TRBD1 (6 bases). Sequencing used PBMCs or a T cell subset sorted from them (not recorded which). This TCR came from a man aged 18 to 30 who had mild COVID-19 (a few samples of this study predate the infection). Cell type and time point are not known. CDR3 DNA: TGCGCCAGCAGCCGAACACAGGGTCGCTATGGCTACACCTTC. Translation gives CASSRTQGRYGYTF. Looking up the rest from reference TRBV5-1 and TRBJ1-2 gives the full variable domain: KAGVTQTPRYLIKTRGQQVTLSCSPISGHRSVSWYQQTPGQGLQFLFEYFSETQRNKGNFPGRFSGRQFSNSRSEMNVSTLELGDSALYLCASSRTQGRYGYTFGSGTRLTVV.